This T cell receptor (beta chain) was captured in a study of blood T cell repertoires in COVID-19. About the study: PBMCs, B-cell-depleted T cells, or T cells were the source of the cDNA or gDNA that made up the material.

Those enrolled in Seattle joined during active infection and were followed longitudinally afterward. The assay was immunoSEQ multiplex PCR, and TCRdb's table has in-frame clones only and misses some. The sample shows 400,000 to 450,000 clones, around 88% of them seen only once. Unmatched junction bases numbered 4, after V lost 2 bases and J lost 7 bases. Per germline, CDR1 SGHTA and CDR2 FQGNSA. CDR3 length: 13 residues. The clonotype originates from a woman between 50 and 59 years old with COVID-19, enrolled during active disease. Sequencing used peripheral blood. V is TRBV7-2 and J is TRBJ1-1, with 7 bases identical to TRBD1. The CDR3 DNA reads TGTGCCAGCAGCTTACGGGGACAGCGTGAAGCTTTCTTT. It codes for CASSLRGQREAFF.